This T cell receptor (beta chain) came from a study of blood T cell repertoires in COVID-19. Looking at the study overall: From T cells, B-cell-depleted T cells, or PBMCs came the material, which was cDNA or gDNA.

Per the study methods: For nucleated cells, counts were estimated from reference gene primer amplification. Method: immunoSEQ multiplex PCR; TCRdb's copy keeps in-frame clones and lacks some. That table supplies the V and J calls and clone size; D and trimming were determined from the DNA. Of 120,000 or so clones in the sample, about 83% were seen once. The CDR3 runs 15 residues. Per germline, CDR1 SGHTA and CDR2 FQGNSA. Unmatched junction bases numbered 8, after V lost 4 bases and J lost 6 bases. The J gene is TRBJ2-1, the V gene TRBV7-2, with TRBD1 identical over 8 bases. The sequence came from an older man with active or convalescent COVID-19. The sample was peripheral blood. The CDR3 reads CASSYQQGAVNEQFF. The CDR3, as DNA: TGTGCCAGCAGCTACCAGCAGGGGGCAGTCAATGAGCAGTTCTTC.